The present TCR beta chain was sequenced within a study of blood T cell repertoires in COVID-19. Across the study: Researchers got acute and convalescent COVID-19 samples from the United States, Italy and Spain.

Seattle participants joined during active infection and were tracked over time. Per the authors' pipeline: Using reference gene primer amplification, nucleated cell counts were estimated. The repertoire was sequenced with immunoSEQ multiplex PCR; TCRdb's copy has only in-frame clones and lacks some. Clonal size and the V and J genes are those of that table, whereas D and trimming came from the DNA. The sample consists of some 130,000 clones, 86% of them appearing once. The source of this sequence is a woman in her seventies with COVID-19, enrolled during active disease. What was sequenced was peripheral blood.

The CDR3 DNA sequence: TGTGCCAGCAGTCCGGACAGGGACTATGGCTACACCTTC. Protein product: CASSPDRDYGYTF. J is TRBJ1-2 and V is TRBV27; TRBD1 aligns across 8 bases. The CDR3 sequence is 13 residues long. With V trimmed by 5 bases and J by 3 bases, 2 bases remained unmatched. Germline V lookup: CDR1 MNHEY, CDR2 SMNVEV (reference sequence).